Listed below are T cell receptor beta chains from one sample, sequenced in a study of cytomegalovirus exposure and HLA in healthy donors. The repertoire was sequenced with immunoSEQ multiplex PCR; TCRdb's copy has only in-frame clones and lacks some. The sample lists tens of thousands of clones; roughly 84% were seen once. Sequencing was performed on PBMCs. Receptors were obtained from a woman between 18 and 30 years old in good health and CMV-seropositive. The CDR3 runs from the conserved cysteine through the conserved F or W. Fields, in order: D gene, J gene, clone size, V gene, CDR3 protein, CDR3 DNA. A D gene is named only where the DNA matches it firmly. The size entry is marked missing in some rows and otherwise reads once, few, many or a size class.

D: .; J: TRBJ1-2; size: .; V: TRBV28; CDR3: CASSFVEGYTF; DNA: TGTGCCAGCAGTTTCGTAGAAGGCTACACCTTC
D: .; J: TRBJ2-1; size: .; V: TRBV19; CDR3: CASSPRDGTYNEQFF; DNA: TGTGCCAGTAGTCCACGAGACGGGACCTACAATGAGCAGTTCTTC
D: .; J: TRBJ2-7; size: .; V: TRBV7-2; CDR3: CASSFVRDSWLMIPSEQYF; DNA: TGTGCCAGCAGCTTCGTCCGGGACTCCTGGCTTATGATTCCCTCAGAGCAGTACTTC
D: TRBD1; J: TRBJ2-7; size: .; V: TRBV15; CDR3: CATSPRRDRSVYEQYF; DNA: TGTGCCACCAGCCCAAGACGGGACAGGTCGGTCTACGAGCAGTACTTC
D: .; J: TRBJ2-1; size: medium-sized; V: TRBV6-5; CDR3: CASSYGGEQFF; DNA: TGTGCCAGCAGTTACGGTGGCGAGCAGTTCTTC
D: .; J: TRBJ1-1; size: .; V: TRBV7-2; CDR3: CASSPRYAPGHEAFF; DNA: TGTGCCAGCAGCCCTCGATACGCCCCGGGACACGAAGCTTTCTTT
D: .; J: TRBJ1-4; size: .; V: TRBV5-1; CDR3: CASSPVGGREKLFF; DNA: TGCGCCAGCAGTCCCGTAGGGGGAAGGGAAAAACTGTTTTTT
D: .; J: TRBJ1-5; size: once; V: TRBV5-1; CDR3: CASSLGGGGGNQPQHF; DNA: TGCGCCAGCAGCTTGGGGGGTGGAGGGGGCAATCAGCCCCAGCATTTT
D: TRBD1; J: TRBJ1-4; size: once; V: TRBV5-4; CDR3: CASSLPGQGNEKLFF; DNA: TGTGCCAGCAGCTTACCGGGACAGGGAAATGAAAAACTGTTTTTT
D: .; J: TRBJ2-3; size: .; V: TRBV28; CDR3: CAIKDNTDTQYF; DNA: TGTGCCATCAAGGACAACACAGATACGCAGTATTTT
D: .; J: TRBJ1-2; size: few; V: TRBV2; CDR3: CASSGPGTNYGYTF; DNA: TGTGCCAGCAGTGGTCCAGGCACTAACTATGGCTACACCTTC
D: TRBD1; J: TRBJ1-5; size: .; V: TRBV19; CDR3: CASSRQGGNQPQHF; DNA: TGTGCCAGTAGTCGACAGGGGGGCAATCAGCCCCAGCATTTT
D: .; J: TRBJ2-7; size: .; V: TRBV2; CDR3: CASLRGYEQYF; DNA: TGTGCCAGCCTCAGGGGTTACGAGCAGTACTTC
D: .; J: TRBJ2-3; size: .; V: TRBV5-5; CDR3: CASSPPSREGDTQYF; DNA: TGTGCCAGCAGCCCGCCAAGCAGGGAAGGAGATACGCAGTATTTT
D: TRBD1; J: TRBJ2-7; size: .; V: TRBV11-2; CDR3: CASRQVGDRGHEQYF; DNA: TGTGCCAGCAGGCAGGTTGGTGACAGGGGGCACGAGCAGTACTTC
D: .; J: TRBJ1-2; size: .; V: TRBV7-9; CDR3: CASSLNQGSYGYTF; DNA: TGTGCCAGCAGCTTAAACCAGGGTTCCTATGGCTACACCTTC
D: .; J: TRBJ1-4; size: .; V: TRBV9; CDR3: CASSLGTPTTNEKLFF; DNA: TGTGCCAGCAGCCTCGGGACTCCGACAACTAATGAAAAACTGTTTTTT
D: .; J: TRBJ1-1; size: .; V: TRBV30; CDR3: CAWSVQVGRTEAFF; DNA: TGTGCCTGGAGTGTACAGGTCGGGCGCACTGAAGCTTTCTTT
D: TRBD1; J: TRBJ1-2; size: .; V: TRBV28; CDR3: CASSFGQGEGYTF; DNA: TGTGCCAGCAGTTTCGGACAGGGCGAGGGCTACACCTTC
D: TRBD2; J: TRBJ2-3; size: once; V: TRBV27; CDR3: CASSLGTRTLTDTQYF; DNA: TGTGCCAGCAGTTTAGGGACTAGAACTCTCACAGATACGCAGTATTTT
D: .; J: TRBJ1-3; size: .; V: TRBV29-1; CDR3: CSVVVGGASSGNTIYF; DNA: TGCAGCGTTGTTGTAGGGGGGGCAAGCTCTGGAAACACCATATATTTT
D: TRBD1; J: TRBJ2-5; size: .; V: TRBV9; CDR3: CASSVETGGGGETQYF; DNA: TGTGCCAGCAGCGTAGAGACAGGGGGCGGTGGGGAGACCCAGTACTTC
D: TRBD1; J: TRBJ1-1; size: .; V: TRBV9; CDR3: CASSPNRGLNTEAFF; DNA: TGTGCCAGCAGCCCGAACAGGGGCCTGAACACTGAAGCTTTCTTT
D: TRBD1; J: TRBJ2-7; size: .; V: TRBV9; CDR3: CASSVLTTGDEQYF; DNA: TGTGCCAGCAGCGTATTAACGACAGGGGACGAGCAGTACTTC
D: TRBD1; J: TRBJ2-3; size: .; V: TRBV5-1; CDR3: CASKGQGADTDTQYF; DNA: TGCGCCAGCAAGGGACAGGGGGCAGACACAGATACGCAGTATTTT
D: TRBD1; J: TRBJ1-5; size: few; V: TRBV7-9; CDR3: CASSGQGYQPQHF; DNA: TGTGCCAGCAGTGGACAGGGGTATCAGCCCCAGCATTTT
D: TRBD1; J: TRBJ1-2; size: .; V: TRBV10-3; CDR3: CASTGESYGYTF; DNA: TGTGCCTCCACAGGGGAGAGCTATGGCTACACCTTC
D: .; J: TRBJ1-1; size: .; V: TRBV5-1; CDR3: CASSPRGDWAEAFF; DNA: TGCGCCAGCAGCCCCCGCGGGGACTGGGCTGAAGCTTTCTTT
D: .; J: TRBJ2-7; size: .; V: TRBV5-1; CDR3: CASSLSTGSYEQYF; DNA: TGCGCCAGCAGCTTGTCAACCGGGTCATACGAGCAGTACTTC
D: .; J: TRBJ2-7; size: .; V: TRBV28; CDR3: CASSLGGGRSYEQYF; DNA: TGTGCCAGCAGTTTAGGGGGGGGCCGGTCCTACGAGCAGTACTTC
D: .; J: TRBJ1-6; size: once; V: TRBV25-1; CDR3: CASSELAGSDSPLHF; DNA: TGTGCCAGCAGTGAATTAGCAGGGTCTGATTCACCCCTCCACTTT
D: .; J: TRBJ2-7; size: .; V: TRBV4-2; CDR3: CASSQNVQFTYEQYF; DNA: TGTGCCAGCAGCCAGAATGTTCAGTTTACCTACGAGCAGTACTTC
D: .; J: TRBJ2-7; size: .; V: TRBV5-1; CDR3: CASSLRGGYEQYF; DNA: TGCGCCAGCAGCTTGCGAGGGGGCTACGAGCAGTACTTC
D: .; J: TRBJ1-4; size: once; V: TRBV7-9; CDR3: CASSFPDFPATNEKLFF; DNA: TGTGCCAGCAGCTTTCCAGACTTTCCAGCAACTAATGAAAAACTGTTTTTT
D: TRBD2; J: TRBJ2-5; size: .; V: TRBV29-1; CDR3: CSVVRGAQETQYF; DNA: TGCAGCGTTGTGCGGGGGGCCCAAGAGACCCAGTACTTC
D: TRBD2; J: TRBJ2-1; size: .; V: TRBV11-3; CDR3: CASSFSARGEEQFF; DNA: TGTGCCAGCTCCTTTTCCGCGCGGGGGGAGGAGCAGTTCTTC
D: TRBD2; J: TRBJ2-1; size: once; V: TRBV15; CDR3: CATSDGGGYNNEQFF; DNA: TGTGCCACCAGCGACGGCGGGGGGTATAACAATGAGCAGTTCTTC
D: TRBD1; J: TRBJ2-3; size: .; V: TRBV7-6; CDR3: CASSLFSDREFTDTQYF; DNA: TGTGCCAGCAGCTTATTTTCGGACAGGGAGTTCACAGATACGCAGTATTTT
D: .; J: TRBJ1-2; size: .; V: TRBV18; CDR3: CASSPPGTTNYGYTF; DNA: TGTGCCAGCTCACCACCGGGGACAACTAACTATGGCTACACCTTC
D: TRBD1; J: TRBJ1-6; size: .; V: TRBV10-3; CDR3: CAIRTRDSNSPLHF; DNA: TGTGCCATCAGGACCCGGGACAGTAATTCACCCCTCCACTTT
D: .; J: TRBJ2-7; size: .; V: TRBV7-3; CDR3: CASSSRTVGYDTYEQYF; DNA: TGTGCCAGCAGTTCCAGGACAGTCGGATATGACACCTACGAGCAGTACTTC
D: TRBD2; J: TRBJ2-1; size: .; V: TRBV6-5; CDR3: CASSYVAGSYNEQFF; DNA: TGTGCCAGCAGTTACGTAGCGGGCTCCTACAATGAGCAGTTCTTC
D: .; J: TRBJ2-7; size: once; V: TRBV5-1; CDR3: CASSLEGRAEEQYF; DNA: TGCGCCAGCAGCTTGGAGGGCAGGGCAGAGGAGCAGTACTTC
D: .; J: TRBJ2-1; size: .; V: TRBV11-2; CDR3: CASSLKEWTVLYNEQFF; DNA: TGTGCCAGCAGCTTAAAGGAGTGGACAGTTCTTTACAATGAGCAGTTCTTC
D: TRBD1; J: TRBJ2-7; size: .; V: TRBV7-9; CDR3: CASRPGQGDYEQYF; DNA: TGTGCCAGCAGACCGGGACAGGGGGACTACGAGCAGTACTTC
D: .; J: TRBJ2-1; size: .; V: TRBV6-5; CDR3: CASSYARGAHEQFF; DNA: TGTGCCAGCAGTTACGCCCGGGGGGCACATGAGCAGTTCTTC
D: .; J: TRBJ2-3; size: .; V: TRBV7-9; CDR3: CASNWASSTDTQYF; DNA: TGTGCCAGCAACTGGGCCTCTAGCACAGATACGCAGTATTTT
D: .; J: TRBJ2-5; size: .; V: TRBV9; CDR3: CASSDLKSTGETQYF; DNA: TGTGCCAGCAGCGACCTAAAGTCCACCGGGGAGACCCAGTACTTC
D: .; J: TRBJ1-3; size: .; V: TRBV19; CDR3: CASSIHPGETGNTIYF; DNA: TGTGCCAGTAGTATTCATCCGGGAGAAACTGGAAACACCATATATTTT
D: TRBD2; J: TRBJ2-2; size: .; V: TRBV7-6; CDR3: CASSLGSSGGPTTGELFF; DNA: TGTGCCAGCAGCTTAGGGTCTAGCGGGGGGCCTACCACCGGGGAGCTGTTTTTT
D: TRBD1; J: TRBJ1-5; size: .; V: TRBV6-1; CDR3: CASSRGQSNQPQHF; DNA: TGTGCCAGCAGTAGGGGGCAGAGCAATCAGCCCCAGCATTTT
D: TRBD2; J: TRBJ2-7; size: .; V: TRBV6-6; CDR3: CASSYSLGLAYEQYF; DNA: TGTGCCAGCAGTTACTCCCTGGGACTAGCATACGAGCAGTACTTC
D: .; J: TRBJ1-1; size: .; V: TRBV6-5; CDR3: CASSSRENTEAFF; DNA: TGTGCCAGCAGCAGCAGGGAGAACACTGAAGCTTTCTTT
D: TRBD2; J: TRBJ2-3; size: .; V: TRBV6-6; CDR3: CASSLLGLKSADTQYF; DNA: TGTGCCAGCAGCCTTCTGGGACTAAAAAGTGCAGATACGCAGTATTTT
D: TRBD2; J: TRBJ2-5; size: .; V: TRBV5-1; CDR3: CASSLASSGGSETQYF; DNA: TGCGCCAGCAGCTTGGCTTCTAGCGGGGGGTCGGAGACCCAGTACTTC
D: .; J: TRBJ2-3; size: .; V: TRBV7-7; CDR3: CASSLGQGGYDTQYF; DNA: TGTGCCAGCAGCTTAGGGCAGGGAGGTTATGATACGCAGTATTTT
D: .; J: TRBJ1-1; size: .; V: TRBV6-5; CDR3: CASTHQGANTEAFF; DNA: TGTGCCAGCACCCACCAAGGAGCTAACACTGAAGCTTTCTTT
D: TRBD1; J: TRBJ1-6; size: .; V: TRBV5-4; CDR3: CASNPGQGLPGESPLHF; DNA: TGTGCCAGCAACCCGGGACAGGGGCTCCCGGGGGAGTCACCCCTCCACTTT
D: .; J: TRBJ2-1; size: .; V: TRBV4-2; CDR3: CASSRADYSSYNEQFF; DNA: TGTGCCAGCAGCCGAGCGGACTACAGCTCCTACAATGAGCAGTTCTTC